The next 8 T cell receptor beta chains were all read from a single sample in a study of patients and donors after allogeneic stem cell transplantation. TCRdb re-called the RT-PCR reads with MiXCR, one entry per CDR3 protein. The sample records some 150,000 distinct CDR3 sequences, about 40% being singletons. Source material: blood, either unsorted or a sorted T cell fraction (not recorded which). The receptors derive from a human donor who was either an allogeneic HSCT recipient or a stem cell or donor lymphocyte infusion donor (not recorded which). It is not recorded whose cells these are; they may come from a transplant donor.

This clonotype was seen a few times. This sequence joins TRBV12-3 or TRBV12-4 and TRBJ1-6; 8 bases agree with TRBD1. J was trimmed by 5 bases and V by 8 bases; bases with no gene match: 5. CDR3 length: 14 amino acids. This CDR3 reads CASGPGQDNSPLHF. The CDR3 bases are TGTGCCAGCGGGCCGGGACAGGATAATTCACCCCTCCACTTT.

V usage is TRBV12-3 or TRBV12-4 and J usage is TRBJ1-5; D might be TRBD1 (5 bases). This CDR3 is built from 12 residues. Trimming removed 7 bases at V and 11 bases at J, with 15 bases between. In nucleotides, the CDR3 is TGTGCCAGCACTAAAGGGGCACTGGCCCAGCATTTT. Protein: CASTKGALAQHF.

CDR3 amino acids: CASSLGLSDEQFF. The CDR3 DNA reads TGTGCCAGCAGCTTAGGTCTCAGCGATGAGCAGTTCTTC. The chain recombines TRBV7-9 with TRBJ2-1; D remains unclear. The CDR3 is 13 residues long. The germline gives CDR1 SEHNR, CDR2 FQNEAQ (reference sequence). V shed 1 base and J shed 8 bases, with 9 bases lying between them.

This sequence joins TRBV12-3 or TRBV12-4 and TRBJ2-3; 7 positions agree with TRBD1. The V and J ends lost 7 bases and 1 base, in that order; junction bases with no gene match: 5. The CDR3 runs 14 residues. The CDR3 nucleotides read TGTGCCAGCATAAAGGGGGCAGGCACAGATACGCAGTATTTT. Protein: CASIKGAGTDTQYF.

The rearrangement links TRBV20-1 to TRBJ2-7; 8 bases map to TRBD1. CDR1 is DFQATT, CDR2 SNEGSKA, per germline (reference sequence). Unmatched junction bases numbered 5, after V lost 2 bases and J lost 2 bases. CDR3 length: 14 residues. CDR3: CSARHQGAPYEQYF. In DNA form, the CDR3 reads TGCAGTGCTAGACATCAGGGGGCCCCCTACGAGCAGTACTTC.

The rearrangement links TRBV7-9 to TRBJ1-2, with 10 bases identical to TRBD1. This CDR3 spans 14 amino acids. Germline CDR1 reads SEHNR; CDR2 reads FQNEAQ (reference sequence). The V and J ends lost 0 bases and 6 bases, in that order; junction bases with no gene match: 1. The chain's CDR3 is CASSLAGQGDGYTF. The CDR3 coding sequence is TGTGCCAGCAGCTTAGCTGGACAGGGGGATGGCTACACCTTC.

This chain connects TRBV2 to TRBJ2-7; TRBD1 matches 7 bases. CDR1 SNHLY and CDR2 FYNNEI come from the germline V gene. J was trimmed by 6 bases and V by 6 bases; bases with no gene match: 8. This CDR3 is 13 amino acids long. The CDR3 DNA reads TGTGCCAGCAGCGCCGACAGGGCTGTCGAGCAGTACTTC. This translates into CASSADRAVEQYF.

The V gene is TRBV9, the J gene TRBJ2-3, with TRBD2 identical over 14 bases. The V gene end was trimmed by 4 bases and the J gene end by 3 bases; junction bases not matched to a gene: 7. There are 17 residues in the CDR3. Germline CDR1 is SGDLS and CDR2 is YYNGEE. CDR3 in amino acids: CASSPRTSGGQTDTQYF. The CDR3 DNA sequence: TGTGCCAGCAGCCCGCGGACTAGCGGGGGGCAAACAGATACGCAGTATTTT. Combining the CDR3 with reference TRBV9 and TRBJ2-3 gives the whole variable domain DSGVTQTPKHLITATGQRVTLRCSPRSGDLSVYWYQQSLDQGLQFLIQYYNGEERAKGNILERFSAQQFPDLHSELNLSSLELGDSALYFCASSPRTSGGQTDTQYFGPGTRLTVL.